The rows below give T cell receptor beta chains drawn from one sample of a study of response to subunit inactivated influenza vaccine. MiXCR was run by TCRdb on the RT-PCR reads, yielding one entry per CDR3 protein. Of roughly 700,000 distinct CDR3 sequences in the sample, over 11% were seen once. This specimen was PBMCs from blood, taken approximately 15 days before vaccination. These TCRs come from a man aged 45-65 years who received an inactivated influenza vaccine. The CDR3 runs from the conserved cysteine through the conserved F or W. A D gene is named only where the DNA matches it firmly. Clone size, where shown, is once, few, many, or a class for clones that have expanded.

v_call	d_call	clone_size	j_call	cdr3_length	cdr3_nt	cdr3_aa
TRBV2	-	few	TRBJ1-2	16	TGTGCCAGCAGTGAAAACCCCTCCACAGGGTCCTATGGCTACACCTTC	CASSENPSTGSYGYTF
TRBV2	-	few	TRBJ2-1	15	TGTGCCAGCAGTGATGGGGGCGAAGGCTACAATGAGCAGTTCTTC	CASSDGGEGYNEQFF
TRBV6-1	TRBD1	-	TRBJ1-5	15	TGTGCCAGCAGACGCCGGACAGGGGAAACTCAGCCCCAGCATTTT	CASRRRTGETQPQHF
TRBV20-1	-	many	TRBJ1-1	12	TGCAGTGCCAGCGAAAGGGGGACTGAAGCTTTCTTT	CSASERGTEAFF
TRBV5-1	-	-	TRBJ2-3	15	TGCGCCAGCAGCCGACGTGGGACTGGCACAGATACGCAGTATTTT	CASSRRGTGTDTQYF
TRBV11-3	-	-	TRBJ2-1	15	TGTGCCAGCAGCTTGAGCAGGTCCTCCTACAATGAGCAGTTCTTC	CASSLSRSSYNEQFF
TRBV20-1	-	few	TRBJ2-5	12	TGCAGTGCTAGAACGGGATTCGAGACCCAGTACTTC	CSARTGFETQYF
TRBV24-1	TRBD1	few	TRBJ2-5	18	TGTGCCACCAGTGATACCCGGGACAGGGATACCCAAAAAGAGACCCAGTACTTC	CATSDTRDRDTQKETQYF
TRBV14	-	many	TRBJ2-3	21	TGTGCCAGCAGCCAAGACGACAATCTCCGTCTCTTCATATCTAGCACAGATACGCAGTATTTT	CASSQDDNLRLFISSTDTQYF
TRBV28	TRBD1	few	TRBJ2-7	14	TGTGCCAGCAGCCACGGACAGGGCAGGGTGGAGCAGTACTTC	CASSHGQGRVEQYF
TRBV7-9	TRBD1	few	TRBJ2-7	14	TGTGCCAGCAGCTTATTCGGGACAGGGGAAACGGCGGTCTTC	CASSLFGTGETAVF
TRBV6-5	-	few	TRBJ2-2	14	TGTGCCAGCAGTTACACCCCATCGGTCGGGGAGCTGTTTTTT	CASSYTPSVGELFF
TRBV21-1	-	-	TRBJ2-2	17	TGTGCCAGCAGGGGACTAGCGGGAGGCGTTGACACCGGGGAGCTGTTTTTT	CASRGLAGGVDTGELFF
TRBV7-2	-	once	TRBJ2-7	15	TGTGCCAGCAGCTTAGACCCATTAAACCCTCACGAGCAGTACTTC	CASSLDPLNPHEQYF
TRBV20-1	-	few	TRBJ2-3	14	TGCAGTGCTAATATGGACGCTAGGGGAGATACGCAGTATTTT	CSANMDARGDTQYF
TRBV4-3	-	few	TRBJ2-7	12	TGCGCCAGCAGCCGTCAACCGGGAGAGCAGTACTTC	CASSRQPGEQYF
TRBV7-8	TRBD1	-	TRBJ1-6	16	TGTGCCAGCAGCAGGGGACAGACCTCCTATAATTCACCCCTCCACTTT	CASSRGQTSYNSPLHF
TRBV6-2/TRBV6-3	TRBD2	many	TRBJ2-1	16	TGTGCCAGCAGTCGATTAACTAGCGGGAGGGCCCGAGAGCAGTTCTTC	CASSRLTSGRAREQFF
TRBV12-3/TRBV12-4	TRBD2	-	TRBJ2-3	16	TGTGCCAGCAGTTCCCCAACGACTAGCGGGCTGAGTACGCAGTATTTT	CASSSPTTSGLSTQYF
TRBV18	-	few	TRBJ1-2	13	TGTGCCAGCTCACCAGGAGGAGCTAATGGCTACACCTTC	CASSPGGANGYTF
TRBV12-3/TRBV12-4	TRBD2	-	TRBJ2-3	16	TGTGCCAGCAGGGGTACTGGCGGGACTAAATCAGATACGCAGTATTTT	CASRGTGGTKSDTQYF
TRBV7-2	-	-	TRBJ2-1	13	TGTGCCAGCAGCTTAGACGTTTACAATGAGCAGTTCTTC	CASSLDVYNEQFF
TRBV12-3/TRBV12-4	-	-	TRBJ2-3	15	TGTGCCAGCAGAGCAGGGGCGGGGAGCACAGATACGCAGTATTTT	CASRAGAGSTDTQYF
TRBV6-5	TRBD1	-	TRBJ1-2	16	TGTGCCAGCAGTTACACCCGACAGGGTTCAGGGTATGGCTACACCTTC	CASSYTRQGSGYGYTF
TRBV4-2	-	-	TRBJ1-6	17	TGTGCCAGCAGCCAAGGGCCACTAAGCTCCTATAATTCACCCCTCCACTTT	CASSQGPLSSYNSPLHF
TRBV20-1	TRBD2	few	TRBJ2-1	15	TGCAGTGCTAGGCCAGCACTAGCGGGTATTAGTGAGCAGTTCTTC	CSARPALAGISEQFF
TRBV7-8	TRBD1	-	TRBJ1-2	14	TGTGCCAGCAGCGGACAGGGAGCTTTCTATGGCTACACCTTC	CASSGQGAFYGYTF
TRBV7-9	-	-	TRBJ2-3	15	TGTGCCAGCACCCCTTGGGGGTGGGACACAGATACGCAGTATTTT	CASTPWGWDTDTQYF
TRBV6-2/TRBV6-3	-	few	TRBJ2-3	13	TGTGCCAGCAGTTACCCCCCACCCGGTACGCAGTATTTT	CASSYPPPGTQYF
TRBV28	TRBD1	many	TRBJ1-4	14	TGTGCCAGCAGTTTAAACAGGGGCCTTGAAAAACTGTTTTTT	CASSLNRGLEKLFF
TRBV2	-	few	TRBJ2-7	16	TGTGCCAGCAAGAGACTTCTCCAGGTTGGGTCCTACGAGCAGTACTTC	CASKRLLQVGSYEQYF
TRBV2	-	-	TRBJ1-1	18	TGTGCCAGCAGTGAAGTACATGGCTGGGGAATTCGGAACACTGAAGCTTTCTTT	CASSEVHGWGIRNTEAFF
TRBV2	-	few	TRBJ2-4	12	TGTGCCAGCAGTGACAGTCAAAACATTCAGTACTTC	CASSDSQNIQYF
TRBV20-1	-	-	TRBJ1-3	14	TGCAGTGCTACCTCTGGAGGGGTTGGAAACACCATATATTTT	CSATSGGVGNTIYF
TRBV6-5	-	few	TRBJ2-3	14	TGTGCCAGCAGTTACTTGGCAGGCACAGATACGCAGTATTTT	CASSYLAGTDTQYF
TRBV7-6	TRBD2	few	TRBJ2-2	16	TGTGCCAGCAGCCGTGATTCCAGCGGGAGTCCCGGGGAGCTGTTTTTT	CASSRDSSGSPGELFF
TRBV30	-	few	TRBJ2-7	13	TGTGCCTGGAGTGTATCGCGTGGGTACGAGCAGTACTTC	CAWSVSRGYEQYF
TRBV5-1	-	few	TRBJ2-2	13	TGCGCCAGCAGCCAGGACAATTCCGGGGAGCTGTTTTTT	CASSQDNSGELFF
TRBV29-1	TRBD2	-	TRBJ2-3	15	TGCAGCGTTGAAGGGAGCGGGGCGAGCACAGATACGCAGTATTTT	CSVEGSGASTDTQYF
TRBV5-5	-	-	TRBJ2-5	13	TGTGCCAGCAGCGGGTGGGCAGAAGAGACCCAGTACTTC	CASSGWAEETQYF
TRBV30	-	few	TRBJ1-5	15	TGTGCCTGGAGTAAGGGAACAGGAGGCAATCAGCCCCAGCATTTT	CAWSKGTGGNQPQHF
TRBV5-4	-	many	TRBJ2-2	13	TGTGCCAGCAGCTTAGAGCAGTCCGGGGAGCTGTTTTTT	CASSLEQSGELFF
TRBV11-2	TRBD2	few	TRBJ2-1	16	TGTGCCAGCAGCTTACAGACTAGCGGAGGTCTAAATGAGCAGTTCTTC	CASSLQTSGGLNEQFF
TRBV19	-	few	TRBJ2-1	16	TGTGCCAGTAGTACCGGACTGAAATACAACTACAATGAGCAGTTCTTC	CASSTGLKYNYNEQFF
TRBV5-1	TRBD2	many	TRBJ2-1	15	TGCGCCAGCAGTGGTGGGACTAGCGGCCTAAATGAGCAGTTCTTC	CASSGGTSGLNEQFF